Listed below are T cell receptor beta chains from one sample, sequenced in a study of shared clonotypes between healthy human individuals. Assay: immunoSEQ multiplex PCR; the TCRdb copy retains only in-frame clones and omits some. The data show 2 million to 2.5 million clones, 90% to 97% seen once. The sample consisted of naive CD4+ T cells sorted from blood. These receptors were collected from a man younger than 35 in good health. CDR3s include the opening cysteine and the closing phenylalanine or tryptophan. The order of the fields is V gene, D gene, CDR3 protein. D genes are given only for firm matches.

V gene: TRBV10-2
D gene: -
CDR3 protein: CASSLTLDRTDTQYF

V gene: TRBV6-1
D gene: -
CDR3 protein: CASSGDVETQYF

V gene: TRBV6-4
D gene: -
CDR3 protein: CASSATRYPVFYEQYF

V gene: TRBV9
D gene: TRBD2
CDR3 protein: CASSAIVTSGRVGNEQFF

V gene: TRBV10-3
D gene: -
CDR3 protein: CAISTDKDRPQHF

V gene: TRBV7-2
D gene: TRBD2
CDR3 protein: CASSPQVSGSAEQYF

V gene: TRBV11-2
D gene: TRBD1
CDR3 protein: CASSPGTGNGYTF

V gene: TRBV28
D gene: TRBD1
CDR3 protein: CASTSQGDLRPQHF

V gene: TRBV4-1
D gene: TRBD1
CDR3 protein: CASSQPRDRGFTTF

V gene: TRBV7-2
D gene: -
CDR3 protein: CASSLRRNQPQHF

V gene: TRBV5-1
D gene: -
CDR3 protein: CASSLDGHQGYEQYF

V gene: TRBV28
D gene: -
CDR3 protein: CASSSDTGRNTEAFF

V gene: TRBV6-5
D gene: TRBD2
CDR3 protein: CASSYGRGDSYEQYF

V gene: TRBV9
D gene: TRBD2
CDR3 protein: CASSVGIGTSGSYEQYF

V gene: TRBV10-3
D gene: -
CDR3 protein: CAISEAGTLSNQPQHF

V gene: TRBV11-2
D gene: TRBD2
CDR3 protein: CASSPGASGPSTDTQYF

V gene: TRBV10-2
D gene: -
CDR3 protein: CATLKKGEAFF

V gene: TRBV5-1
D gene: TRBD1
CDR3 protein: CASSPGQGRVDTEAFF

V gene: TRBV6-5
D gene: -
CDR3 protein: CASSPTGDGNTEAFF

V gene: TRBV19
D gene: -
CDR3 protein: CASRGTGTREKLFF

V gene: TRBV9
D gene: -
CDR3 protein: CASSVEGRQFF

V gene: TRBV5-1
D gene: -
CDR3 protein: CASSLGQAPVYFF

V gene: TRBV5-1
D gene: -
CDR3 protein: CASSSTQSNYGYTF

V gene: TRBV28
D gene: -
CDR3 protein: CASSFSAGDGGYTF

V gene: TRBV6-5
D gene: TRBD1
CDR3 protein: CASSLDRVEAFF

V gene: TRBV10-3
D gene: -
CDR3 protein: CAISTDGGTYNEQFF

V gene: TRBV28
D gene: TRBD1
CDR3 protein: CASSLGGTGESQPQHF

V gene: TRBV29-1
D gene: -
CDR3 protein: CSVEEDNEQFF

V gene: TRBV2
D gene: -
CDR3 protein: CASRVLQGGTEAFF

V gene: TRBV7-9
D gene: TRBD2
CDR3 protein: CASSSYSGLAYNEQFF

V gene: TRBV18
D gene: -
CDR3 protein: CASSPIESPSGNTIYF

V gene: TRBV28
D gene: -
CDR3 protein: CASSGRNNPEAFF

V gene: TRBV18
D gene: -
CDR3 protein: CASSQDVMNTEAFF

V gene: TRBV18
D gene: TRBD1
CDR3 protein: CASSPTRTGLAEAFF

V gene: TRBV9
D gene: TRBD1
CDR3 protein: CASSALGQGGSPLHF

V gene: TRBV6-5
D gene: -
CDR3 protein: CASSSRDSHYGYTF

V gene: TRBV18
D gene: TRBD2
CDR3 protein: CASSPTSGQETQYF

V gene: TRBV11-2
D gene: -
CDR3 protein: CASSLRGQGSPLHF

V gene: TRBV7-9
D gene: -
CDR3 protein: CASSLGLAPNEQFF

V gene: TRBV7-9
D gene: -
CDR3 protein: CASLLSYKNTEAFF

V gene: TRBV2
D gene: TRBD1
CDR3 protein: CASRDQGGRMYSNQPQHF

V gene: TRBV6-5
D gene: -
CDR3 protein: CASTRTQGYEQYF

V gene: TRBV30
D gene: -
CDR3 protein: CAWKDKGNTIYF

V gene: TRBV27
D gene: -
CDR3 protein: CASSLSVRGSEKLFF

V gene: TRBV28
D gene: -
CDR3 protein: CASLEFPRGEQYF

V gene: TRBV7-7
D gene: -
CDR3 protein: CASARGLETQYF

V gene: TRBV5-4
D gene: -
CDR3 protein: CASSRTLSSYEQYF

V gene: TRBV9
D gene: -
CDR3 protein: CASSPALDGSYEQYF

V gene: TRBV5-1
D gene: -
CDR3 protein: CASSLGDHQETQYF

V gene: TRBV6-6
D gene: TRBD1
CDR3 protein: CASRTGAPTEAFF

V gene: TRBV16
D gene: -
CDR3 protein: CASSQVAGEGQPQHF

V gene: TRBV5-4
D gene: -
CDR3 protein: CASSFGQQFSYEQYF

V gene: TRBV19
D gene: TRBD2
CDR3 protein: CASSPSGSSYNEQFF